This entry lists 9 T cell receptor beta chains sequenced from one sample in a study of cytomegalovirus exposure and HLA in healthy donors. Primers: 60 Vbeta forward and 13 Jbeta reverse. The table came from immunoSEQ multiplex PCR; TCRdb's copy has only in-frame clones and leaves some out. The sample shows around 180,000 clones, around four fifths of them seen only once. Sequencing input: PBMCs. Every receptor here comes from a woman in her thirties or forties in good health and CMV-seronegative.

The rearrangement uses TRBV18 and TRBJ1-2, with a possible D match to TRBD1 (5 bases). The CDR3 totals 20 residues. Trimming stripped 3 bases from V and 8 bases from J, with 34 bases between. Germline V gives CDR1 KGHSH, CDR2 LQKENI. The CDR3 bases are TGTGCCAGCTCACCTATCGAGTCCGTCATAGGAGGCGGCGGGGCCCCGGGCTACACCTTC. Encoded protein: CASSPIESVIGGGGAPGYTF.

This sequence joins TRBV9 and TRBJ1-3, with TRBD1 identical over 7 bases. The trim removed 1 base at V and 0 bases at J, leaving 7 bases unmatched. The CDR3 is 17 amino acids. Germline CDR1 and CDR2: SGDLS and YYNGEE. In nucleotides, the CDR3 is TGTGCCAGCAGCGTAAGTGGAGGGGGCGCCTCTGGAAACACCATATATTTT. Translating it yields CASSVSGGGASGNTIYF.

The chain carries TRBV11-3 and TRBJ2-7; D unresolved. This CDR3 is built from 11 residues. Germline-derived CDR1 and CDR2 are SGHNT and YENEEA. V dropped 3 bases and J dropped 2 bases, with 2 bases sitting between them. In nucleotides, the CDR3 is TGTGCCAGCAGCTTCGCCTACGAGCAGTACTTC. It encodes CASSFAYEQYF.

Points on this clone: Within the sample, other DNA sequences also encode this same CDR3. V gene TRBV9 combines with J gene TRBJ2-3; D is unresolved. Deletions cut 0 bases from V and 6 bases from J, with 5 bases between. This CDR3 region has 12 residues. Germline CDR1 SGDLS, CDR2 YYNGEE. The CDR3 is CASSVGLDTQYF. CDR3 coding DNA: TGTGCCAGCAGCGTAGGGCTTGATACGCAGTATTTT.

V is TRBV27 and J is TRBJ2-1, with TRBD2 matching 8 bases. Germline CDR1 MNHEY, CDR2 SMNVEV (reference sequence). V lost 6 bases to trimming and J lost 5 bases; unmatched junction nucleotides: 15. There are 17 residues in the CDR3. CDR3 coding DNA: TGTGCCAGCAGACCCTGGCCAGCGGGAGCGCGGGACAATGAGCAGTTCTTC. This codes for CASRPWPAGARDNEQFF.

The CDR3 DNA is TGTGCCAGTAGTATGGGGGGCGGGAGGGGAGATACGCAGTATTTT. It encodes CASSMGGGRGDTQYF. The rearrangement joins TRBV19 to TRBJ2-3, with 9 nucleotides matching TRBD2. Trimming took 3 bases from V and 5 from J; bases not matched to a gene: 6. Germline V gene data show CDR1 as LNHDA and CDR2 as SQIVND (reference sequence). The CDR3 loop spans 15 amino acids.

This clone turned up a few times. The chain links TRBV2 to TRBJ2-2, with D possibly TRBD2 on 7 matching bases. There are 14 residues in the CDR3. From germline, CDR1 is SNHLY and CDR2 FYNNEI. Trimming removed 3 bases at V and 9 bases at J, with 14 bases between. The CDR3 spells CASSDRGAGRELFF. CDR3 nucleotide sequence: TGTGCCAGCAGTGATCGGGGGGCCGGTCGGGAGCTGTTTTTT.

The V and J genes are TRBV6-1 and TRBJ1-5, with unresolved D. V was clipped by 3 bases and J by 7 bases, with 10 bases between them. In germline, CDR1 is MNHNS, CDR2 SASEGT. The CDR3 extends over 13 amino acids. As DNA, the CDR3 is TGTGCCAGCAGTGAGGACGGAGGGCAGCCCCAGCATTTT. Translating it yields CASSEDGGQPQHF.

The chain links TRBV12-5 to TRBJ1-2, with 9 positions matching TRBD1. Germline trimming cut 4 bases from V and 8 bases from J; bases unmatched to any gene: 8. CDR3 length: 14 amino acids. Germline CDR1 reads LGHNT; CDR2 reads FRNRAP. CDR3 residues: CASGSLDRGYGYTF. CDR3 sequence (DNA): TGTGCTAGTGGTTCCCTGGACAGGGGATACGGCTACACCTTC.